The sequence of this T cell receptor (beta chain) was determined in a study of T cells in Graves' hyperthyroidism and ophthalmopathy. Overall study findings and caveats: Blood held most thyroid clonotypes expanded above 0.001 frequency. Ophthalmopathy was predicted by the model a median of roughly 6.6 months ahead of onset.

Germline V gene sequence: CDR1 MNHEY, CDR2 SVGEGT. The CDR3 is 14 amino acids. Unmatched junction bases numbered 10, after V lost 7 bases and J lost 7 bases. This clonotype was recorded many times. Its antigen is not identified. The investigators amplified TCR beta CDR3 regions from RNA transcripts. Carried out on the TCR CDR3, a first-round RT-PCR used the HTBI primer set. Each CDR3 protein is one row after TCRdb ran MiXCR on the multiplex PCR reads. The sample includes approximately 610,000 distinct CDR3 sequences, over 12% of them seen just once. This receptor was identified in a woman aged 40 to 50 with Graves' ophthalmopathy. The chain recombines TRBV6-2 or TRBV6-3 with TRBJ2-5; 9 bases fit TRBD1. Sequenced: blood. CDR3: CASTPGQGSWTQYF. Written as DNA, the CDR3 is TGTGCCAGCACCCCGGGACAGGGTTCGTGGACCCAGTACTTC.